The clone carrying this TCR beta chain was counted ten times or more. No antigen is known for it. This specimen belongs to a study of T cells after yellow fever vaccination. Study-level results: A small proportion of clonotypes was detected in both the CD4 and CD8 compartments.

The CDR3 is 15 amino acids. CDR1 SGHTA and CDR2 FQGTGA come from the germline V gene. Between the trimmed V and J ends, which lost 0 bases and 0 bases, there was a span of 6 bases. Making TCR cDNA involved 5'RACE template switching, which added UMIs and a universal primer site. TCRdb re-derived calls from the 5' RACE reads in MiXCR, one entry per CDR3 protein. Of 150,000 or so distinct CDR3 sequences listed, approximately 6.7% are singletons. Sequenced here: CD4+ T cells sorted from PBMCs, sampled 4 to 6 days after the first yellow fever vaccination. The V gene is TRBV7-3, the J gene TRBJ2-1; a possible D gene is TRBD1 (5 bases). This clonotype originated in a young man who received the YFV17D yellow fever vaccine. The CDR3 loop is CASSLTGPSYNEQFF. In nucleotides, the CDR3 is TGTGCCAGCAGCTTAACGGGGCCCTCCTACAATGAGCAGTTCTTC.